These 22 T cell receptor beta chains were sequenced from one sample in a study of shared clonotypes between healthy human individuals. Sequencing was performed with immunoSEQ multiplex PCR; in TCRdb, only in-frame clones are kept and a portion is missing. The sample includes 850,000 to 1,100,000 clones, roughly 80% of them seen just once. Sample: memory CD4+ T cells from PBMCs. Sample subset: CD45RA-negative fraction. Receptors originate from a man younger than 35 in good health. Some clones in this sample may be carry-over from other donors' samples.

The chain joins TRBV7-8 to TRBJ2-1, with TRBD2 matching 11 bases. Germline V CDR1 and CDR2: SGHVS, FQNEAQ. The V gene end was trimmed by 3 bases and the J gene end by 3 bases; junction bases not matched to a gene: 4. This CDR3 spans 16 amino acids. CDR3 bases: TGTGCCAGCAGCTTTTCCCTAGCGGGAGGCTACAATGAGCAGTTCTTC. It is translated as CASSFSLAGGYNEQFF.

The chain is built from TRBV21-1 and TRBJ1-5. TRBV21-1 is shown as a pseudogene. The CDR3 has 12 residues. The CDR3 here is CASSPKHQPQHF. DNA for the CDR3: TGTGCCAGCAGCCCGAAGCATCAGCCCCAGCATTTT.

A word on this clone: At one boundary the junction diverges from the germline segment, which might be a read error. The chain employs TRBV7-7 and TRBJ2-1; 9 bases fit TRBD2. The CDR3 extends over 14 amino acids. The germline CDR1 and CDR2 sequences are SSHAT and FNYEAQ (reference sequence). The CDR3: CASSLAGDHNEQFF. In DNA form, the CDR3 reads TGTGCTAGCAGCTTAGCGGGGGATCACAATGAGCAGTTCTTC. The entire variable domain, with the rest obtained from reference TRBV7-7 and TRBJ2-1, is as follows: GAGVSQSPRYKVTKRGQDVTLRCDPISSHATLYWYQQALGQGPEFLTYFNYEAQPDKSGLPSDRFSAERPEGSISTLTIQRTEQRDSAMYRCASSLAGDHNEQFFGPGTRLTVL.

In its sample, this clone was seen once. The rearrangement uses TRBV30 and TRBJ1-1; D may be TRBD1 (6 bases). Between the trimmed V and J ends, which lost 3 bases and 6 bases, there was a span of 11 bases. The germline V gene encodes CDR1 GTSNPN and CDR2 SVGIG (reference sequence). CDR3 length equals 12 residues. CDR3 in amino acids: CAWRQDSSEAFF. CDR3 nucleotide sequence: TGTGCCTGGAGGCAGGACAGTTCTGAAGCTTTCTTT.

This clone was observed a few times. Additional DNA sequences in this sample encode the identical CDR3. The V call is TRBV9, the J call TRBJ2-7; 7 bases map to TRBD1. The CDR3 length is 14 residues. CDR1 SGDLS and CDR2 YYNGEE come from the germline V gene. V shed 2 bases and J 1 base; nucleotides not matched to a gene: 3. CDR3 region: CASSVGTVSYEQYF. The DNA for the CDR3 is TGTGCCAGCAGCGTCGGGACAGTATCCTACGAGCAGTACTTC.

This clone was observed once. This chain links TRBV30 with TRBJ1-1, with a possible D match to TRBD1 (6 bases). This CDR3 is built from 13 residues. Germline V CDR1 and CDR2: GTSNPN, SVGIG (reference sequence). V was clipped by 4 bases and J by 3 bases, with 12 bases between them. CDR3 coding DNA: TGTGCCTGGATGGGGGACACGGACACTGAAGCTTTCTTT. It translates to CAWMGDTDTEAFF.

This clone is a singleton in its sample. The chain combines TRBV29-1 with TRBJ1-1; TRBD1 is a possible D gene (6 bases). With 5 bases removed from V and 8 bases from J, the gap between germline ends came to 12 bases. CDR1 and CDR2 (germline): SQVTM, ANQGSEA. This CDR3 spans 11 amino acids. CDR3 sequence (DNA): TGCAGCGTTCGGGCAGGGGCGGAAGCTTTCTTT. Translation: CSVRAGAEAFF.

The genes are TRBV2 and TRBJ2-2; D remains unclear. The germline gives CDR1 SNHLY, CDR2 FYNNEI. The V end was cut by 7 bases, the J end by 3 bases, with 9 bases between. This CDR3 has 13 amino acids. Here the CDR3 reads CASKASHTGELFF. The CDR3 nucleotides read TGTGCCAGCAAGGCCAGTCACACCGGGGAGCTGTTTTTT.

This chain links TRBV30 with TRBJ2-7, with 10 bases aligning to TRBD2. The CDR3 covers 15 residues. J was trimmed by 9 bases and V by 0 bases; bases with no gene match: 11. Germline assignment: CDR1 GTSNPN and CDR2 SVGIG (reference sequence). The CDR3 DNA is TGTGCCTGGAGTGTACCTGGACTAGCGGCTCTGGCGCAGTACTTC. It translates to CAWSVPGLAALAQYF.

V usage is TRBV5-1 and J usage is TRBJ1-1, with TRBD1 matching over 7 bases. V was clipped by 0 bases and J by 4 bases; unmatched bases: 3. CDR3 length: 14 amino acids. The germline gives CDR1 SGHRS, CDR2 YFSETQ. In DNA, the CDR3 is TGCGCCAGCAGCTTGGTTAGGGACAGCACTGAAGCTTTCTTT. Encoded protein: CASSLVRDSTEAFF. Variable domain in full (rest from reference TRBV5-1 and TRBJ1-1): KAGVTQTPRYLIKTRGQQVTLSCSPISGHRSVSWYQQTPGQGLQFLFEYFSETQRNKGNFPGRFSGRQFSNSRSEMNVSTLELGDSALYLCASSLVRDSTEAFFGQGTRLTVV.

This clone occurred a few times. This CDR3 is also generated by other DNA sequences in the sample. V and J are TRBV30 and TRBJ1-5; no reliable D call. V lost 3 bases to trimming and J lost 1 base, with 7 bases between them. The CDR3 length is 13 residues. Looked up from germline, CDR1 is GTSNPN and CDR2 is SVGIG (reference sequence). The CDR3 nucleotides are TGTGCCTGGAGCGTTGACAGCAATCAGCCCCAGCATTTT. It is translated as CAWSVDSNQPQHF.

Comments on this clone: Compared with germline, one end of the junction differs, possibly owing to a read error. The V gene is TRBV2, the J gene TRBJ2-1; D call uncertain. CDR1 is SNHLY and CDR2 is FYNNEI in the germline V gene. The CDR3 consists of 13 residues. CDR3: CASSKALNNEQFF. CDR3 coding DNA: TGTGCCAGCAGTAAAGCTCTCAACAATGAGCAGTTCTTC. The entire variable domain, with the rest obtained from reference TRBV2 and TRBJ2-1, is as follows: EPEVTQTPSHQVTQMGQEVILRCVPISNHLYFYWYRQILGQKVEFLVSFYNNEISEKSEIFDDQFSVERPDGSNFTLKIRSTKLEDSAMYFCASSKALNNEQFFGPGTRLTVL.

The chain employs TRBV5-1 and TRBJ2-3; D is possibly TRBD1 or TRBD2 (7 bases each). The CDR3 sequence is 16 residues long. V was shortened by 4 bases and J by 4 bases, with 19 bases between the two germline ends. Germline lookup yields CDR1 SGHRS and CDR2 YFSETQ. DNA for the CDR3: TGCGCCAGCAGCCCCCCGGGCAGGGGGGGATCAGATACGCAGTATTTT. It translates to CASSPPGRGGSDTQYF.

This chain connects TRBV29-1 to TRBJ2-7; D might be TRBD2 (6 bases). Trimming shortened V by 3 bases and J by 5 bases, and 20 bases separated the two germline ends. Germline V lookup: CDR1 SQVTM, CDR2 ANQGSEA. The CDR3 totals 15 residues. The CDR3 loop is CSVDGGTRRGDEQYF. CDR3 bases: TGCAGCGTTGATGGCGGGACCAGGCGTGGAGACGAGCAGTACTTC.

The chain recombines TRBV4-3 with TRBJ2-4, with a weak D call TRBD2 (6 bases). The CDR3 extends over 15 amino acids. The V end was cut by 1 base, the J end by 6 bases, with 13 bases between. Germline V gene data show CDR1 as LGHNA and CDR2 as YSLEER. The CDR3 region has the DNA TGCGCCAGCAGCCAAGTCGGTAGCGGAATAAACATTCAGTACTTC. Translated, it gives CASSQVGSGINIQYF.

The chain carries TRBV9 and TRBJ2-5, with 7 bases lining up with TRBD2. Germline assignment: CDR1 SGDLS and CDR2 YYNGEE. CDR3 length: 14 residues. V shed 3 bases and J 5 bases; nucleotides not matched to a gene: 7. The CDR3 protein is CASSARTSAETQYF. In DNA form, the CDR3 reads TGTGCCAGCAGCGCCCGTACTAGCGCGGAGACCCAGTACTTC.

Remarks on this clone: The same CDR3 arises from other DNA sequences in this sample as well. The chain carries TRBV7-9 and TRBJ2-2; D call uncertain. Germline assignment: CDR1 SEHNR and CDR2 FQNEAQ (reference sequence). The CDR3 covers 11 residues. With 4 bases removed from V and 6 bases from J, the gap between germline ends came to 3 bases. This chain's CDR3 is CASSSSGELFF. The DNA for the CDR3 is TGTGCCAGCAGCTCCTCCGGGGAGCTGTTTTTT.

CDR3 in amino acids: CASSRTGYGNQPQHF. The CDR3 DNA is TGTGCCAGCAGCCGGACAGGGTACGGCAATCAGCCCCAGCATTTT. The genes are TRBV25-1 and TRBJ1-5; TRBD1 aligns across 8 bases. This CDR3 is built from 15 residues. Germline assignment: CDR1 MGHDK and CDR2 SYGVNS. After removal of 6 bases from V and 2 bases from J, the junction contained 6 bases not matched to a gene.

J is TRBJ1-4 and V is TRBV7-9, with TRBD1 as a possible D gene (6 bases). Looked up from germline, CDR1 is SEHNR and CDR2 is FQNEAQ (reference sequence). The CDR3 extends over 16 amino acids. Trimming shortened V by 4 bases and J by 7 bases, and 19 bases separated the two germline ends. Here the CDR3 reads CASSSSLQGRGEKLFF. The CDR3 region has the DNA TGTGCCAGCAGCTCGAGCTTACAGGGACGCGGTGAAAAACTGTTTTTT.

As for this clone: The sample contains more than one DNA sequence encoding this CDR3. V usage is TRBV5-1 and J usage is TRBJ2-5, with TRBD2 identical over 14 bases. Trimming at V came to 0 bases and at J to 0 bases, leaving 1 base not matched to a gene. The CDR3 is 17 residues long. The germline CDR1 and CDR2 sequences are SGHRS and YFSETQ. CDR3 sequence: CASSLGLAGGYQETQYF. CDR3 nucleotide sequence: TGCGCCAGCAGCTTGGGACTAGCGGGAGGGTACCAAGAGACCCAGTACTTC.

The chain links TRBV10-1 to TRBJ2-7; the match to TRBD2 covers 9 bases. CDR3 length equals 22 residues. V was pared by 4 bases and J by 3 bases, with 28 bases of the junction left unmatched. Germline V CDR1 and CDR2: WNHNN, SYGVQD (reference sequence). CDR3: CASSVGLAAHESKMVTDYEQYF. Written as DNA, the CDR3 is TGCGCCAGCAGTGTGGGACTAGCTGCCCACGAGTCAAAGATGGTCACGGACTACGAGCAGTACTTC.

This chain uses TRBV7-9 with TRBJ1-1; TRBD1 is a possible D gene (6 bases). From germline, CDR1 is SEHNR and CDR2 FQNEAQ (reference sequence). The V gene lost 3 bases and the J gene lost 11 bases, with 13 bases spanning the gap. The CDR3 runs to 12 residues. CDR3 sequence: CASSFHDRQAFF. The DNA of the CDR3 is TGTGCCAGCAGCTTCCATGACAGGCAGGCTTTCTTT.